This record covers a single T cell receptor (beta chain). Its specificity is not known. Sequenced by immunoSEQ multiplex PCR; TCRdb stores in-frame clones only, minus some. This sample has roughly 51,000 clones, with more than 80% found just once. The CDR3 covers 15 residues. The germline V gene encodes CDR1 SGHTA and CDR2 FQGNSA. Between the trimmed V and J ends, which lost 5 bases and 7 bases, there was a span of 20 bases. The sample originates from a study of T cell responses to AZD1222 COVID-19 vaccine. Findings and caveats of the study: It should be noted that donors were predominantly white British and more often female, and clonal diversity was possibly underestimated.

Material: peripheral blood, obtained 28 days after the second AZD1222 dose. V gene TRBV7-2 combines with J gene TRBJ1-1; no definite D call. This clonotype was obtained from an adult who received the AZD1222 COVID-19 vaccine. The CDR3 region has the DNA TGTGCCAGCAGCGTCAGTCGTACCGCCGGAAGTGAAGCTTTCTTT. This sequence encodes CASSVSRTAGSEAFF.